Each of the 32 T cell receptor beta chains below was sequenced from the same sample in a study of T cell responses to AZD1222 COVID-19 vaccine. Sequenced by immunoSEQ multiplex PCR; TCRdb stores in-frame clones only, minus some. The sample lists 150,000 or so clones; more than 75% were seen once. Sequencing was performed on peripheral blood, taken on day 0 of AZD1222 vaccination. These receptors were collected from an adult in good health.

The chain links TRBV7-9 to TRBJ2-7; D is possibly TRBD1 (6 bases). Deletions cut 5 bases from V and 3 bases from J, with 14 bases between. Germline V lookup: CDR1 SEHNR, CDR2 FQNEAQ (reference sequence). The CDR3 extends over 14 amino acids. CDR3: CASSPTGLDYEQYF. The DNA for the CDR3 is TGTGCCAGCAGCCCTACAGGGCTGGACTACGAGCAGTACTTC.

This clone came up a few times. J is TRBJ2-5 and V is TRBV7-3; D is possibly TRBD2 (6 bases). This CDR3 contains 14 residues. The V gene lost 3 bases and the J gene lost 1 base, with 9 bases spanning the gap. The germline V gene encodes CDR1 SGHTA and CDR2 FQGTGA. CDR3 loop: CASSLAGIQETQYF. For the CDR3, the DNA is TGTGCCAGCAGCTTGGCGGGGATCCAAGAGACCCAGTACTTC.

This chain uses TRBV12-1 with TRBJ2-7; the table assigns TRBD2, which was not confirmed against the DNA. TRBV12-1 is annotated as a pseudogene. CDR3 size: 17 residues. CDR3 residues: CASSFAAGRQDAYEQYF. The CDR3 DNA sequence: TGTGCCAGCAGCTTTGCCGCGGGGCGGCAGGATGCCTACGAGCAGTACTTC.

The rearrangement links TRBV11-3 to TRBJ2-3; D is ambiguous. Looked up from germline, CDR1 is SGHNT and CDR2 is YENEEA. This CDR3 contains 11 residues. V dropped 1 base and J dropped 5 bases, with 1 base sitting between them. The CDR3 region is CASSLGDTQYF. CDR3 bases: TGTGCCAGCAGCTTAGGAGATACGCAGTATTTT.

The chain has TRBV9 and TRBJ1-2; the D is unclear. The germline V gene has CDR1 SGDLS and CDR2 YYNGEE. Trimming took 0 bases from V and 3 from J, leaving 12 bases between them. The CDR3 covers 15 residues. This chain's CDR3 is CASSVAWGSDYGYTF. CDR3 bases: TGTGCCAGCAGCGTAGCTTGGGGATCCGACTATGGCTACACCTTC.

This chain's CDR3 is CASSLVRGEGTNEKLFF. As DNA, the CDR3 is TGTGCCAGCAGCTTAGTGAGAGGGGAGGGAACTAATGAAAAACTGTTTTTT. This chain connects TRBV11-2 to TRBJ1-4; tentative D call: TRBD1 (5 bases). V was shortened by 1 base and J by 1 base, with 13 bases between the two germline ends. This CDR3 spans 17 amino acids. Germline V gene sequence: CDR1 SGHAT, CDR2 FQNNGV.

In its sample, this clone was seen once. This sequence joins TRBV7-2 and TRBJ2-1, with 10 bases fitting TRBD2. The CDR3 is made up of 16 amino acids. V shed 5 bases, J shed 7 bases, and the junction held 11 bases outside the gene matches. Germline CDR1 is SGHTA and CDR2 is FQGNSA. CDR3 sequence: CASSRSGTSVTNEQFF. The CDR3 nucleotides are TGTGCCAGCAGCCGTTCCGGGACTAGCGTAACAAATGAGCAGTTCTTC. The full variable domain, rest sourced from reference TRBV7-2 and TRBJ2-1, is GAGVSQSPSNKVTEKGKDVELRCDPISGHTALYWYRQSLGQGLEFLIYFQGNSAPDKSGLPSDRFSAERTGGSVSTLTIQRTQQEDSAVYLCASSRSGTSVTNEQFFGPGTRLTVL.

J is TRBJ2-1 and V is TRBV28; TRBD1 matches 9 bases. Unmatched junction bases numbered 6, after V lost 7 bases and J lost 5 bases. The germline gives CDR1 MDHEN, CDR2 SYDVKM. The CDR3 extends over 14 amino acids. The CDR3 nucleotides are TGTGCCAGCACCTTCGGGGACAGGGACAATGAGCAGTTCTTC. Protein: CASTFGDRDNEQFF.

The chain couples TRBV3-1 (or the pseudogene TRBV3-2) to TRBJ1-1, with 7 bases identical to TRBD1. Trimming took 4 bases from V and 0 from J; bases not matched to a gene: 5. Germline V gene data show CDR1 as LGHDT and CDR2 as YNNKEL (reference sequence). CDR3 length: 15 amino acids. In DNA, the CDR3 is TGTGCCAGCAGCCTATCCGGGACAGTGAACACTGAAGCTTTCTTT. Encoded protein: CASSLSGTVNTEAFF.

The chain carries TRBV5-1 and TRBJ1-5; 9 bases map to TRBD1. The CDR3 runs 17 residues. The ends lost 0 bases at V and 0 bases at J; junction bases unmatched: 4. CDR1 SGHRS and CDR2 YFSETQ come from the germline V gene. CDR3 DNA: TGCGCCAGCAGCTTGGGGGGGACAGGGAATAGCAATCAGCCCCAGCATTTT. It specifies CASSLGGTGNSNQPQHF.

This chain links TRBV7-2 with TRBJ2-3; unclear D gene. Germline V gives CDR1 SGHTA, CDR2 FQGNSA. V lost 2 bases to trimming and J lost 0 bases, with 6 bases between them. The CDR3 has 14 residues. CDR3 region: CASSLSRSTDTQYF. CDR3 DNA: TGTGCCAGCAGCTTAAGCCGGAGCACAGATACGCAGTATTTT.

The rearrangement links TRBV4-2 to TRBJ1-6; D unclear. Germline loops: CDR1 LGHNA, CDR2 YNFKEQ. The CDR3 consists of 17 residues. Trimming took 0 bases from V and 0 from J, leaving 9 bases between them. CDR3 sequence reads: CASSQESLGSYNSPLHF. As DNA, the CDR3 is TGTGCCAGCAGCCAAGAGTCCCTCGGCTCCTATAATTCACCCCTCCACTTT.

J is TRBJ2-5 and V is TRBV15; maybe TRBD1 (5 bases). The CDR3 is 15 residues long. Germline loops: CDR1 LNHNV, CDR2 YYDKDF (reference sequence). The V end was cut by 1 base, the J end by 4 bases, with 13 bases between. DNA for the CDR3: TGTGCCACCAGCAGAGGGGGCAGGGTTGGAGAGACCCAGTACTTC. This sequence encodes CATSRGGRVGETQYF.

This rearrangement joins TRBV11-1 to TRBJ1-5; D unclear. The CDR3 has 13 residues. The V gene lost 5 bases and the J gene lost 7 bases, with 12 bases spanning the gap. From germline, CDR1 is SGHAT and CDR2 FQDESV (reference sequence). Here the CDR3 DNA reads TGTGCCAGCAGCCCAGAACTGGACCAGCCCCAGCATTTT. Protein: CASSPELDQPQHF.

The chain recombines TRBV10-3 with TRBJ2-1, with D unresolved. CDR1 and CDR2 from the germline V gene are ENHRY and SYGVKD. The CDR3 spans 12 residues. Deletions cut 6 bases from V and 7 bases from J, with 10 bases between. The CDR3 is CAIRNPGNEQFF. The CDR3 DNA sequence: TGTGCCATCAGAAACCCTGGGAATGAGCAGTTCTTC.

The chain carries TRBV7-9 and TRBJ1-1; the match to TRBD1 covers 8 bases. The CDR3 contains 14 residues. Germline CDR1 SEHNR, CDR2 FQNEAQ (reference sequence). J gave up 3 bases and V 5 bases, and 5 bases lay outside the gene matches. CDR3 DNA sequence: TGTGCCAGCAGCACAAGGACAGGGCACACTGAAGCTTTCTTT. It translates to CASSTRTGHTEAFF. Drawing the rest from reference TRBV7-9 and TRBJ1-1, the complete variable domain is DTGVSQNPRHKITKRGQNVTFRCDPISEHNRLYWYRQTLGQGPEFLTYFQNEAQLEKSRLLSDRFSAERPKGSFSTLEIQRTEQGDSAMYLCASSTRTGHTEAFFGQGTRLTVV.

The CDR3 bases are TGCGCCAGCAGCCCGACGGCCGGCTCTGGGGCCAACGTCCTGACTTTC. Its protein product is CASSPTAGSGANVLTF. The V and J genes are TRBV4-3 and TRBJ2-6; unclear D gene. V dropped 4 bases and J dropped 0 bases, with 10 bases sitting between them. Germline CDR1 reads LGHNA; CDR2 reads YSLEER. The CDR3 sequence is 16 residues long.

The chain uses TRBV7-4 and TRBJ2-3, with 7 positions matching TRBD2. The V gene end was trimmed by 3 bases and the J gene end by 2 bases; junction bases not matched to a gene: 8. This CDR3 region has 16 residues. Germline CDR1 and CDR2: SGHVT and SQSDAQ. The CDR3, as DNA: TGTGCCAGCAGCTTGGGGGGGTGTAGTTACACAGATACGCAGTATTTT. It is translated as CASSLGGCSYTDTQYF.

The gene calls are TRBV9 and TRBJ1-1; weak D call: TRBD1 (6 bases). V lost 2 bases to trimming and J lost 7 bases, with 15 bases between them. Germline V gives CDR1 SGDLS, CDR2 YYNGEE. The CDR3 contains 14 residues. CDR3 coding DNA: TGTGCCAGCAGCGTGTATTCTTTAGGGGGTGAAGCTTTCTTT. This sequence encodes CASSVYSLGGEAFF.

As DNA, the CDR3 is TGTGCCACCAGCCGGAAAACAGACACTGAAGCTTTCTTT. Translation: CATSRKTDTEAFF. The chain couples TRBV15 to TRBJ1-1; D is uncertain. The V gene lost 5 bases and the J gene lost 3 bases, with 10 bases spanning the gap. This CDR3 is 13 amino acids long. Looked up from germline, CDR1 is LNHNV and CDR2 is YYDKDF (reference sequence). The full variable domain, in which reference TRBV15 and TRBJ1-1 provide the parts outside the CDR3, is DAMVIQNPRYQVTQFGKPVTLSCSQTLNHNVMYWYQQKSSQAPKLLFHYYDKDFNNEADTPDNFQSRRPNTSFCFLDIRSPGLGDTAMYLCATSRKTDTEAFFGQGTRLTVV.

The chain has TRBV5-1 and TRBJ1-1, with D tentatively TRBD1 (6 bases). From germline, CDR1 is SGHRS and CDR2 YFSETQ. The CDR3 covers 17 residues. V was pared by 4 bases and J by 5 bases, with 24 bases between. CDR3 coding DNA: TGCGCCAGCAGCCCCTCAGGGAGTACAGGGAGAAGGACTGAAGCTTTCTTT. Translation: CASSPSGSTGRRTEAFF.

The V gene is TRBV29-1, the J gene TRBJ1-5; a weak D match, TRBD1 (6 bases). V lost 4 bases and J 3 bases, leaving 16 bases between the germline ends. CDR1 and CDR2 (germline): SQVTM, ANQGSEA. CDR3 length: 15 residues. In DNA, the CDR3 is TGCAGCGTTGTTTTGACAGGAGTTAACAATCAGCCCCAGCATTTT. It yields the protein CSVVLTGVNNQPQHF.

The chain links TRBV9 to TRBJ2-2, with a tentative D call TRBD2 (5 bases). Germline V CDR1 and CDR2: SGDLS, YYNGEE. There are 14 residues in the CDR3. The V gene lost 1 base and the J gene lost 7 bases, with 11 bases spanning the gap. CDR3 sequence reads: CASSVISGIGELFF. CDR3 coding DNA: TGTGCCAGCAGCGTAATATCGGGGATCGGGGAGCTGTTTTTT.

The V call is TRBV6-6, the J call TRBJ2-5; TRBD2 aligns across 8 bases. CDR3 length: 14 residues. V lost 3 bases, J lost 5 bases, and 5 bases stayed unmatched. Germline CDR1 and CDR2: MNHNY and SVGAGI (reference sequence). The CDR3 bases are TGTGCCAGCAGTTATCCGGGAGGGGGGGAGACCCAGTACTTC. As protein: CASSYPGGGETQYF.

This chain connects TRBV29-1 to TRBJ2-7, with D perhaps TRBD2 (5 bases). Germline V CDR1 and CDR2: SQVTM, ANQGSEA. CDR3 length: 11 residues. V lost 6 bases, J lost 2 bases, and 8 bases lay in between. The CDR3 nucleotides are TGCAGCGTCGAGGGAACCTACGAGCAGTACTTC. Amino acid sequence: CSVEGTYEQYF.

The chain has TRBV7-8 and TRBJ1-5; D gene uncertain. This CDR3 region has 16 residues. The germline V and J ends were trimmed by 1 base and 1 base, with 11 bases remaining between them. In germline, CDR1 is SGHVS, CDR2 FQNEAQ. The CDR3 DNA follows: TGTGCCAGCAGCTTAGGGCCGGTCGGGAGCAATCAGCCCCAGCATTTT. It codes for CASSLGPVGSNQPQHF.

The V call is TRBV7-8, the J call TRBJ1-2, with D perhaps TRBD1 (5 bases). There are 14 residues in the CDR3. The germline V and J ends were trimmed by 4 bases and 2 bases, with 11 bases remaining between them. Germline CDR1 and CDR2: SGHVS and FQNEAQ. The chain's CDR3 is CASSSSGFNYGYTF. The CDR3 nucleotides are TGTGCCAGCAGCTCCTCAGGGTTCAACTATGGCTACACCTTC.

The genes are TRBV7-2 and TRBJ2-2, with no clear D. V lost 0 bases, J lost 3 bases, and 2 bases lay in between. The CDR3 is 13 residues long. Germline V lookup: CDR1 SGHTA, CDR2 FQGNSA. In nucleotides, the CDR3 is TGTGCCAGCAGCTTAGCGGACACCGGGGAGCTGTTTTTT. This encodes CASSLADTGELFF.

V is TRBV4-3 and J is TRBJ1-6, with D unclear. The germline V gene has CDR1 LGHNA and CDR2 YSLEER. Trimming removed 0 bases at V and 0 bases at J, with 6 bases between. The CDR3 loop spans 16 amino acids. The CDR3 loop reads CASSQDASSYNSPLHF. The CDR3 bases are TGCGCCAGCAGCCAAGATGCAAGCTCCTATAATTCACCCCTCCACTTT.

The chain couples TRBV4-3 to TRBJ1-1; a weak D match, TRBD1 (6 bases). The CDR3 loop spans 15 amino acids. Germline values: CDR1 LGHNA, CDR2 YSLEER. V gave up 1 base and J gave up 7 bases, with 16 bases separating them. The CDR3 sequence: CASSQVGGHGFEAFF. The CDR3 coding sequence is TGCGCCAGCAGCCAAGTAGGGGGTCACGGCTTTGAAGCTTTCTTT.

V gene TRBV18 combines with J gene TRBJ2-2; TRBD2 agrees at 10 bases. Losses at the gene ends were 5 bases for V and 6 bases for J; bases not matched to a gene: 3. The germline gives CDR1 KGHSH, CDR2 LQKENI. The CDR3 is made up of 14 amino acids. CDR3 sequence reads: CASSATSGAGELFF. The CDR3 DNA follows: TGTGCCAGCTCAGCAACTAGCGGGGCCGGGGAGCTGTTTTTT.

This clone was observed a few times. The V gene is TRBV9, the J gene TRBJ1-1, with TRBD1 as a possible D gene (6 bases). The CDR3 length is 13 residues. Trimming pared 3 bases from V and 3 bases from J, leaving 9 bases between. Germline CDR1 is SGDLS and CDR2 is YYNGEE. CDR3 residues: CASSEGVYTEAFF. The DNA for the CDR3 is TGTGCCAGCAGCGAGGGGGTGTACACTGAAGCTTTCTTT.